Below, 23 T cell receptor beta chains from the same sample are listed, as sequenced in a study of cytotoxic CD8 clonotypes in ibrutinib-treated CLL. The assay was immunoSEQ multiplex PCR, and TCRdb's table has in-frame clones only and misses some. The table shows about 76,000 clones, with approximately 87% occurring only once. The material sequenced was PBMCs, taken after 24 months of ibrutinib treatment. The source is a human donor with chronic lymphocytic leukemia.

The genes are TRBV10-3 and TRBJ2-2; D could derive from TRBD1 or TRBD2 (5 bases each). Trimming pared 4 bases from V and 4 bases from J, leaving 10 bases between. Per the germline V gene, CDR1 is ENHRY and CDR2 is SYGVKD. This CDR3 region has 14 residues. CDR3 nucleotide sequence: TGTGCCATCAGTGTTCTAGGGACCACCGGGGAGCTGTTTTTT. Residues: CAISVLGTTGELFF.

This clone was recorded a few times. The chain employs TRBV28 and TRBJ2-3, with 10 bases lining up with TRBD2. Per the germline V gene, CDR1 is MDHEN and CDR2 is SYDVKM. V shed 5 bases, J shed 0 bases, and the junction held 14 bases outside the gene matches. This CDR3 has 19 amino acids. CDR3 coding DNA: TGTGCCAGCAGTCTCTGGCTAGCGGGAGTAGGGAAGAGCACAGATACGCAGTATTTT. It codes for CASSLWLAGVGKSTDTQYF.

This clone was counted a few times. The chain has TRBV29-1 and TRBJ2-3; TRBD1 matches 9 bases. The CDR3 is 15 amino acids. Germline V gene data show CDR1 as SQVTM and CDR2 as ANQGSEA. V was pared by 7 bases and J by 0 bases, with 8 bases of the junction left unmatched. This CDR3 reads CSGARGTGSTDTQYF. For the CDR3, the DNA is TGCAGCGGGGCTAGAGGGACAGGGAGCACAGATACGCAGTATTTT.

The chain has TRBV2 and TRBJ2-3, with D unclear. The length of the CDR3 is 13 residues. Germline V CDR1 and CDR2: SNHLY, FYNNEI. V was shortened by 4 bases and J by 0 bases, with 5 bases between the two germline ends. The CDR3 loop reads CASSGASTDTQYF. The CDR3 DNA reads TGTGCCAGCAGTGGAGCTAGCACAGATACGCAGTATTTT.

V is TRBV19 and J is TRBJ2-7; 9 bases line up with TRBD2. The CDR3 runs 15 residues. Trimming cost V 1 base and J 0 bases; bases outside gene matches: 1. CDR1 and CDR2 (germline): LNHDA, SQIVND (reference sequence). The CDR3 coding sequence is TGTGCCAGTAGTATAGCACTAGCGGGCTCCTACGAGCAGTACTTC. Protein sequence: CASSIALAGSYEQYF.

This chain connects TRBV6-1 to TRBJ1-1; TRBD1 agrees at 7 bases. CDR3 length: 12 residues. Germline V gene data show CDR1 as MNHNS and CDR2 as SASEGT. V trimming: 8 bases; J trimming: 8 bases; junction bases outside the gene matches: 8. This CDR3 reads CASSLDRSEAFF. The DNA of the CDR3 is TGTGCCAGCTCCTTGGACAGGTCCGAAGCTTTCTTT.

The chain combines TRBV4-2 with TRBJ2-3, with D possibly matching TRBD2 (6 bases). Looked up from germline, CDR1 is LGHNA and CDR2 is YNFKEQ. The CDR3 sequence is 16 residues long. V shed 0 bases and J shed 2 bases, with 12 bases lying between them. The CDR3 reads CASSQDTGEATDTQYF. The CDR3 nucleotides read TGTGCCAGCAGCCAAGATACGGGGGAGGCCACAGATACGCAGTATTTT.

This chain uses TRBV2 with TRBJ1-4; D is ambiguous. Germline assignment: CDR1 SNHLY and CDR2 FYNNEI. Trimming shortened V by 7 bases and J by 7 bases, and 16 bases separated the two germline ends. The CDR3 covers 14 residues. DNA for the CDR3: TGTGCCAGCACGAAGTCAGGAGGAGGTGAAAAACTGTTTTTT. It specifies CASTKSGGGEKLFF.

The chain carries TRBV13 and TRBJ1-3; 8 bases are shared with TRBD1. V was pared by 3 bases and J by 4 bases, with 8 bases of the junction left unmatched. Germline CDR1 PRHDT, CDR2 FYEKMQ (reference sequence). The CDR3 runs to 16 residues. In DNA form, the CDR3 reads TGTGCCAGCAGCTTCTCCGGACAGGGAAGGGGAAACACCATATATTTT. Protein product: CASSFSGQGRGNTIYF. Full variable domain (missing parts from reference TRBV13 and TRBJ1-3): AAGVIQSPRHLIKEKRETATLKCYPIPRHDTVYWYQQGPGQDPQFLISFYEKMQSDKGSIPDRFSAQQFSDYHSELNMSSLELGDSALYFCASSFSGQGRGNTIYFGEGSWLTVV.

The rearrangement links TRBV6-5 to TRBJ2-1, with 9 bases that match TRBD2. With 0 bases clipped from V and 4 bases from J, the junction kept 4 bases outside the gene matches. The CDR3 is 16 amino acids. The germline V gene encodes CDR1 MNHEY and CDR2 SVGAGI. CDR3 sequence (DNA): TGTGCCAGCAGTTACTCCTCTAGCGGGACATACAATGAGCAGTTCTTC. Translating it yields CASSYSSSGTYNEQFF.

V usage is TRBV2 and J usage is TRBJ1-3; D not resolved. The germline gives CDR1 SNHLY, CDR2 FYNNEI. V lost 3 bases, J lost 1 base, and 7 bases lay in between. This CDR3 is built from 14 residues. The CDR3 region has the DNA TGTGCCAGCAGTGAGGTTCAGTCTGGAAACACCATATATTTT. It translates to CASSEVQSGNTIYF.

This sequence joins TRBV7-2 and TRBJ1-2, with D possibly matching TRBD1 (5 bases). V gave up 4 bases and J gave up 4 bases, with 10 bases separating them. This CDR3 has 13 amino acids. The germline CDR1 and CDR2 sequences are SGHTA and FQGNSA. Written as DNA, the CDR3 is TGTGCCAGCAGCTCCGTTGGGGGCTATGGCTACACCTTC. Protein product: CASSSVGGYGYTF.

The chain links TRBV5-4 to TRBJ1-1; D not resolved. Trimming took 3 bases from V and 0 from J, leaving 12 bases between them. This CDR3 is built from 15 residues. The germline CDR1 and CDR2 sequences are SGHNT and YYREEE (reference sequence). CDR3 protein: CASSSRTGMNTEAFF. CDR3 coding DNA: TGTGCCAGCAGCTCTAGGACGGGAATGAACACTGAAGCTTTCTTT.

This chain connects TRBV19 to TRBJ2-4; 7 bases agree with TRBD2. Germline lookup yields CDR1 LNHDA and CDR2 SQIVND (reference sequence). The CDR3 covers 17 residues. J lost 6 bases, V lost 1 base, and 12 bases had no gene match. The DNA for the CDR3 is TGTGCCAGTAGTATAGGAGCGAGTCAAGCGGGGAGAAACATTCAGTACTTC. Amino acids: CASSIGASQAGRNIQYF.

The rearrangement links TRBV2 to TRBJ2-2; no reliable D call. The CDR3 has 15 amino acids. Germline CDR1 is SNHLY and CDR2 is FYNNEI. Trimming removed 1 base at V and 7 bases at J, with 13 bases between. The CDR3 sequence is CASSEGGGPSGELFF. The CDR3, as DNA: TGTGCCAGCAGTGAAGGCGGCGGACCCAGCGGGGAGCTGTTTTTT.

The chain couples TRBV7-8 to TRBJ2-7; D may match TRBD1 or TRBD2 (5 bases each). With 2 bases removed from V and 2 bases from J, the gap between germline ends came to 19 bases. Germline assignment: CDR1 SGHVS and CDR2 FQNEAQ. The CDR3 spans 17 residues. CDR3 residues: CASSLIRRGTKAYEQYF. CDR3 coding DNA: TGTGCCAGCAGCTTAATTCGGCGAGGGACCAAAGCCTACGAGCAGTACTTC.

The chain links TRBV28 to TRBJ2-2, with D possibly TRBD2 on 6 matching bases. Germline V gene data show CDR1 as MDHEN and CDR2 as SYDVKM. This CDR3 region has 15 residues. V was trimmed by 4 bases and J by 1 base, leaving 10 bases between them. This CDR3 reads CASSWLRENTGELFF. DNA for the CDR3: TGTGCCAGCAGTTGGCTGCGGGAGAACACCGGGGAGCTGTTTTTT.

The chain carries TRBV5-1 and TRBJ2-6, with a weak D call TRBD1 (6 bases). V lost 1 base to trimming and J lost 2 bases, with 7 bases between them. Germline values: CDR1 SGHRS, CDR2 YFSETQ. This CDR3 region has 15 residues. The CDR3 DNA reads TGCGCCAGCAGCTTGCGGACAGCTGGGGCCAACGTCCTGACTTTC. Encoded protein: CASSLRTAGANVLTF.

The V and J genes are TRBV4-3 and TRBJ2-7; D may correspond to TRBD1 or TRBD2 (5 bases each). The CDR3 loop spans 15 amino acids. The germline V gene has CDR1 LGHNA and CDR2 YSLEER. The V end was cut by 2 bases, the J end by 1 base, with 12 bases between. In DNA, the CDR3 is TGCGCCAGCAGCCAATATGGGGGAGAGTCCTACGAGCAGTACTTC. Translating it yields CASSQYGGESYEQYF.

This chain joins TRBV7-2 and TRBJ2-1; D is possibly TRBD2 (6 bases). Germline CDR1 reads SGHTA; CDR2 reads FQGNSA. CDR3 length: 16 residues. The V end lost 1 base, the J end lost 0 bases, and 10 bases lay between the germline ends. The DNA for the CDR3 is TGTGCCAGCAGCTTAGTTGCGGGACGCTCCTACAATGAGCAGTTCTTC. Its translation: CASSLVAGRSYNEQFF. The entire variable domain, with the rest obtained from reference TRBV7-2 and TRBJ2-1, is as follows: GAGVSQSPSNKVTEKGKDVELRCDPISGHTALYWYRQSLGQGLEFLIYFQGNSAPDKSGLPSDRFSAERTGGSVSTLTIQRTQQEDSAVYLCASSLVAGRSYNEQFFGPGTRLTVL.

The chain is built from TRBV14 and TRBJ1-5, with D maybe TRBD1 (6 bases). CDR3 length: 15 amino acids. Germline V gene lookup returns CDR1 SGHDN and CDR2 FVKESK. Trimming stripped 4 bases from V and 7 bases from J, with 17 bases between. DNA for the CDR3: TGTGCCAGCAGCCTCCGAGGAGGGGGTGACCAGCCCCAGCATTTT. Amino acid sequence: CASSLRGGGDQPQHF.

This clone was observed once. The chain has TRBV7-2 and TRBJ2-1; D might be TRBD1 (6 bases). Germline V gene sequence: CDR1 SGHTA, CDR2 FQGNSA. Deletions cut 1 base from V and 8 bases from J, with 9 bases between. The CDR3 is 13 residues long. CDR3 sequence (DNA): TGTGCCAGCAGCTTAGTAGGGGGTGATGAGCAGTTCTTC. It translates to CASSLVGGDEQFF.

The chain links TRBV10-3 to TRBJ1-2; no definite D call. CDR3 length: 12 residues. Germline-derived CDR1 and CDR2 are ENHRY and SYGVKD. The V gene lost 2 bases and the J gene lost 9 bases, with 10 bases spanning the gap. The DNA of the CDR3 is TGTGCCATCAGTGAGCCTACGGGGAGCTACACCTTC. This translates into CAISEPTGSYTF.